The rows below give T cell receptor beta chains drawn from one sample of a study of regulatory T cells in long-lasting Graves disease. TCRdb reanalysed the multiplex PCR reads using MiXCR and keeps one entry per CDR3 protein. The sample records around 460,000 distinct CDR3 sequences, roughly a fifth being singletons. Sequenced material: peripheral blood mononuclear cells (PBMCs), taken when the disease was refractory, from a patient treated with antithyroid drugs. All receptors come from a female donor with Graves disease. Both conserved end residues are part of each CDR3. Each record gives: V gene, clone size, J gene, D gene, CDR3 protein, CDR3 DNA. A D gene is named only where the DNA matches it firmly. Only some rows state a clone size, as once, few, many or a class for expanded clones.

V gene: TRBV28; clone size: many; J gene: TRBJ2-7; D gene: .; CDR3 protein: CASSFSRTYEQYF; CDR3 DNA: TGCGCCAGCAGTTTCTCCAGGACCTACGAGCAGTACTTC
V gene: TRBV19; clone size: .; J gene: TRBJ1-1; D gene: TRBD1; CDR3 protein: CASSIRDRGRYTEAFF; CDR3 DNA: TGTGCCAGTAGTATACGAGACAGGGGGCGATACACTGAAGCTTTCTTT
V gene: TRBV20-1; clone size: .; J gene: TRBJ1-4; D gene: .; CDR3 protein: CSGRQGGEKLFF; CDR3 DNA: TGCAGTGGACGGCAGGGTGGAGAAAAACTGTTTTTT
V gene: TRBV7-9; clone size: many; J gene: TRBJ1-2; D gene: TRBD1; CDR3 protein: CASSVGLGQGNTYGYTF; CDR3 DNA: TGTGCCAGCAGCGTAGGGTTGGGACAGGGAAATACCTATGGCTACACCTTC
V gene: TRBV5-1; clone size: few; J gene: TRBJ1-4; D gene: .; CDR3 protein: CASSFGGQREEKLFF; CDR3 DNA: TGCGCCAGCAGCTTTGGGGGGCAAAGGGAAGAAAAACTGTTTTTT
V gene: TRBV28; clone size: many; J gene: TRBJ2-7; D gene: .; CDR3 protein: CTSSFDNIYEQYF; CDR3 DNA: TGTACCAGCAGTTTCGACAATATCTACGAGCAGTACTTC
V gene: TRBV6-1; clone size: many; J gene: TRBJ1-5; D gene: .; CDR3 protein: CASEWKAEGGTNQPQHF; CDR3 DNA: TGTGCCAGCGAGTGGAAGGCTGAAGGGGGGACCAATCAGCCCCAGCATTTT
V gene: TRBV12-3/TRBV12-4; clone size: many; J gene: TRBJ2-7; D gene: .; CDR3 protein: CASSRTTSYEQYF; CDR3 DNA: TGTGCCAGCAGCCGCACGACCTCCTACGAGCAGTACTTC
V gene: TRBV6-5; clone size: .; J gene: TRBJ2-5; D gene: .; CDR3 protein: CASSYSSGRVEQETQYF; CDR3 DNA: TGTGCCAGCAGTTACTCGTCCGGAAGGGTCGAGCAAGAGACCCAGTACTTC
V gene: TRBV3-1; clone size: .; J gene: TRBJ2-2; D gene: TRBD1; CDR3 protein: CACSDRGAGELFF; CDR3 DNA: TGTGCCTGCTCCGACAGGGGGGCCGGGGAGCTGTTTTTT
V gene: TRBV24-1; clone size: many; J gene: TRBJ2-4; D gene: .; CDR3 protein: CATSDSGLSGNIQYF; CDR3 DNA: TGTGCCACCAGTGACTCCGGGCTCTCTGGAAACATTCAGTACTTC
V gene: TRBV10-3; clone size: few; J gene: TRBJ1-1; D gene: .; CDR3 protein: CAISEQGDTEAFF; CDR3 DNA: TGTGCCATCAGTGAGCAGGGAGACACTGAAGCTTTCTTT
V gene: TRBV2; clone size: .; J gene: TRBJ2-1; D gene: TRBD2; CDR3 protein: CASSPGLAGVNEQFF; CDR3 DNA: TGTGCCAGCAGTCCGGGACTAGCGGGAGTTAACGAGCAGTTCTTC
V gene: TRBV7-9; clone size: many; J gene: TRBJ1-1; D gene: TRBD1; CDR3 protein: CASSLMTGQAFF; CDR3 DNA: TGTGCCAGCAGCTTAATGACAGGGCAAGCTTTCTTT
V gene: TRBV6-1; clone size: few; J gene: TRBJ2-7; D gene: .; CDR3 protein: CASAESTGSYEQYF; CDR3 DNA: TGTGCCAGCGCTGAATCGACGGGCTCCTACGAGCAGTACTTC
V gene: TRBV20-1; clone size: .; J gene: TRBJ2-5; D gene: TRBD2; CDR3 protein: CSASMGLGQETQYF; CDR3 DNA: TGCAGTGCTAGTATGGGACTAGGGCAAGAGACCCAGTACTTC
V gene: TRBV2; clone size: many; J gene: TRBJ1-1; D gene: .; CDR3 protein: CATRLDGNTEAFF; CDR3 DNA: TGTGCCACCCGACTCGACGGGAACACTGAAGCTTTCTTT
V gene: TRBV11-1; clone size: .; J gene: TRBJ1-5; D gene: .; CDR3 protein: CASSLDEKVQPQPQHF; CDR3 DNA: TGTGCCAGCAGCTTAGACGAGAAAGTCCAGCCTCAGCCCCAGCATTTT
V gene: TRBV20-1; clone size: .; J gene: TRBJ2-7; D gene: TRBD2; CDR3 protein: CSASFPVWREAPYEQYF; CDR3 DNA: TGCAGTGCTAGTTTCCCCGTTTGGCGGGAGGCCCCCTACGAGCAGTACTTC
V gene: TRBV27; clone size: many; J gene: TRBJ1-4; D gene: .; CDR3 protein: CASSSPGLSNEKLFF; CDR3 DNA: TGTGCCAGCAGTTCCCCGGGACTATCTAATGAAAAACTGTTTTTT
V gene: TRBV7-3; clone size: .; J gene: TRBJ1-6; D gene: .; CDR3 protein: CASIGVVIDSPLHF; CDR3 DNA: TGTGCCAGCATCGGGGTAGTCATAGATTCACCCCTCCACTTT
V gene: TRBV28; clone size: few; J gene: TRBJ2-2; D gene: TRBD2; CDR3 protein: CASSSGTRSGELFF; CDR3 DNA: TGTGCCAGCTCTAGCGGGACCCGCTCCGGGGAGCTGTTTTTT
V gene: TRBV20-1; clone size: .; J gene: TRBJ2-5; D gene: TRBD2; CDR3 protein: CSAQPGTRYQETQYF; CDR3 DNA: TGCAGTGCTCAGCCCGGGACTAGGTACCAAGAGACCCAGTACTTC
V gene: TRBV3-1; clone size: many; J gene: TRBJ1-4; D gene: .; CDR3 protein: CASSQESSQGLFF; CDR3 DNA: TGTGCCAGCAGCCAAGAATCGTCTCAGGGACTGTTTTTT
V gene: TRBV7-2; clone size: .; J gene: TRBJ2-2; D gene: .; CDR3 protein: CTSSKTSEPTGELFF; CDR3 DNA: TGTACCAGCAGCAAAACCTCGGAGCCCACCGGGGAGCTGTTTTTT
V gene: TRBV20-1; clone size: .; J gene: TRBJ2-7; D gene: .; CDR3 protein: CSARELGDYEQYF; CDR3 DNA: TGCAGTGCTCGAGAGTTGGGGGACTACGAGCAGTACTTC
V gene: TRBV11-2; clone size: once; J gene: TRBJ2-2; D gene: TRBD2; CDR3 protein: CASRPLAGRTGGLFF; CDR3 DNA: TGTGCCAGCAGGCCACTAGCGGGGCGCACCGGGGGGCTGTTTTTT
V gene: TRBV6-2/TRBV6-3; clone size: many; J gene: TRBJ2-7; D gene: TRBD1; CDR3 protein: CASSLDRGRTYEQYF; CDR3 DNA: TGTGCCAGCAGTTTGGACAGGGGGCGCACCTACGAGCAGTACTTC
V gene: TRBV27; clone size: .; J gene: TRBJ2-7; D gene: TRBD1; CDR3 protein: CASSYGQGATYEQYF; CDR3 DNA: TGTGCCAGCAGCTACGGACAGGGGGCCACCTACGAGCAGTACTTC
V gene: TRBV5-1; clone size: many; J gene: TRBJ1-1; D gene: .; CDR3 protein: CASSPGGGTEAFF; CDR3 DNA: TGTGCCAGCAGCCCCGGGGGTGGGACTGAAGCTTTCTTT
V gene: TRBV7-9; clone size: few; J gene: TRBJ2-1; D gene: TRBD2; CDR3 protein: CASSLASGGDRPHYNEQFF; CDR3 DNA: TGTGCCAGCAGCTTAGCGTCCGGGGGGGACCGCCCCCACTACAATGAGCAGTTCTTC
V gene: TRBV12-3/TRBV12-4; clone size: many; J gene: TRBJ1-4; D gene: .; CDR3 protein: CASSSGSREKLFF; CDR3 DNA: TGTGCCAGCAGTTCAGGGTCCCGGGAAAAACTGTTTTTT
V gene: TRBV27; clone size: many; J gene: TRBJ2-7; D gene: TRBD2; CDR3 protein: CASSPLAGESEQYF; CDR3 DNA: TGTGCCAGCAGTCCACTAGCGGGAGAAAGCGAGCAGTACTTC